What follows is one TCR beta chain and its context. Antigen specificity is unknown. The sample comes from a study of early T cells in non-severe SARS-CoV-2 infection. Findings and caveats of the study: Lookups in VDJdb leaned toward anti-spike CD8 responses and missed private and CD4 specificities.

Germline loops: CDR1 SGHRS, CDR2 YFSETQ. The CDR3 runs to 13 residues. Trimming left V 0 bases short and J 2 bases short, with 5 bases between. TCRdb passed the 5' RACE reads through MiXCR, listing each CDR3 protein once. The sample has some 81,000 distinct CDR3 sequences; 8.5% to 10% are singletons. The V call is TRBV5-1, the J call TRBJ1-2, with D uncertain. The TCR originated in an adult who was a healthcare worker with PCR-confirmed SARS-CoV-2 infection or an uninfected control (not recorded which). Source material: whole blood. In nucleotides, the CDR3 is TGCGCCAGCAGCTTGGCACAGAACTATGGCTACACCTTC. Its protein product is CASSLAQNYGYTF.